The rows below give T cell receptor beta chains drawn from one sample of a study of metastatic and nonmetastatic thyroid tumors. TCRdb re-called clones via MiXCR from the PCR reads. Altogether around 30,000 clones are present, 15% to 20% being singletons, with the ten largest covering under 12%. The specimen sequenced was blood. The receptors here all came from a female donor with papillary thyroid cancer or a benign thyroid nodule (not recorded which). Some clones in this sample may be carry-over from other donors' samples. The CDR3 runs from the conserved cysteine through the conserved F or W. The order of the fields is clone size, V gene, J gene, D gene, CDR3 DNA, CDR3 protein. D genes are given only for firm matches. For some rows the clone size is stated as once, few or many, or as a class when expanded; others skip it.

size: many; V: TRBV28; J: TRBJ2-7; D: TRBD1; DNA: TGTGCCAGCAGTCTGGGACAGGCGGACGAGCAGTACTTC; CDR3: CASSLGQADEQYF
size: .; V: TRBV11-1; J: TRBJ2-3; D: .; DNA: TGTGCAATCAGACCGGACAGCGCAGATACGCAGTATTTT; CDR3: CAIRPDSADTQYF
size: many; V: TRBV20-1; J: TRBJ1-1; D: .; DNA: TGCAGTGCTAGTAAACGGGCGAACACTGAAGCTTTCTTT; CDR3: CSASKRANTEAFF
size: few; V: TRBV6-2/TRBV6-3; J: TRBJ2-3; D: .; DNA: TGTGCCAGCAGTTACTATCCCGGGTGGGCCACTTGTACGCAGTATTTT; CDR3: CASSYYPGWATCTQYF
size: many; V: TRBV3-1; J: TRBJ1-2; D: TRBD1; DNA: TGTGCCAGCAGCCAAGTTACAGGGGCGATCTACACCTTC; CDR3: CASSQVTGAIYTF
size: few; V: TRBV2; J: TRBJ2-7; D: TRBD2; DNA: TGTGTCAGCATGTTTACGGGAGGGCCCTACGAGCAGTACTTC; CDR3: CVSMFTGGPYEQYF
size: many; V: TRBV12-3/TRBV12-4; J: TRBJ1-1; D: .; DNA: TGTGCCAGCAGTTTAGGATTTCCGGGGAACACTGAAGCTTTCTTT; CDR3: CASSLGFPGNTEAFF
size: few; V: TRBV6-1; J: TRBJ1-4; D: .; DNA: TGTGCCACGCGGGTGGGGGCAACTAATGAAAAACTGTTTTTT; CDR3: CATRVGATNEKLFF
size: many; V: TRBV4-2; J: TRBJ2-1; D: .; DNA: TGTGCCAGCAGCCATCCAGGGCGTTTGAATGAGCAGTTCTTC; CDR3: CASSHPGRLNEQFF
size: .; V: TRBV9; J: TRBJ2-1; D: .; DNA: TGTGCCAGCACTCCCGGGACAATCTCCTACAATGAGCAGTTCTTC; CDR3: CASTPGTISYNEQFF
size: many; V: TRBV11-1; J: TRBJ2-7; D: .; DNA: TGTGCCAGCAGCTTAGAGGCGGGGCAGTACTTTCATGGCGAGCAGTACTTC; CDR3: CASSLEAGQYFHGEQYF
size: many; V: TRBV7-2; J: TRBJ2-2; D: .; DNA: TGTGCCAGCAGCTTGGCGTCGGAGAACACCGGGGAGCTGTTTTTT; CDR3: CASSLASENTGELFF
size: many; V: TRBV10-2; J: TRBJ2-2; D: TRBD2; DNA: TGCGCCAGCTCTATTAGCGGGGGGGCGAACACCGGGGAGCTGTTTTTC; CDR3: CASSISGGANTGELFF
size: few; V: TRBV6-2/TRBV6-3; J: TRBJ2-2; D: TRBD2; DNA: TGTGCCAGCAGTCGAGCGGGGGTCAACACCGGGGAGCTGTTTTTT; CDR3: CASSRAGVNTGELFF
size: .; V: TRBV3-1; J: TRBJ1-2; D: .; DNA: TGTGCCAGCAGCCAGTTATCAGGGGTCGGCTACACCTTC; CDR3: CASSQLSGVGYTF
size: many; V: TRBV7-3; J: TRBJ1-1; D: .; DNA: TGTGCCAGCAGCTTAGGCAGGGGGAACACTGAAGCTTTCTTT; CDR3: CASSLGRGNTEAFF
size: many; V: TRBV28; J: TRBJ1-1; D: .; DNA: TGTGCCAGCAGTTTGTTGCGGGCGAGGACTGAAGCTTTCTTT; CDR3: CASSLLRARTEAFF
size: .; V: TRBV20-1; J: TRBJ2-5; D: .; DNA: TGCTGTGCTAGATGGCTAGCCCAAGAGACCCAGTACTTC; CDR3: CCARWLAQETQYF
size: .; V: TRBV9; J: TRBJ2-1; D: .; DNA: TGTGCCAGCAGCGTAGGTTGGGGCCACGAGAATGAGCAGTTCTTC; CDR3: CASSVGWGHENEQFF
size: .; V: TRBV4-2; J: TRBJ1-5; D: .; DNA: TGTGCCAGCAGCCAGGTAGGGAGGGAGAGGGGCCAGCCCCAGCATTTT; CDR3: CASSQVGRERGQPQHF